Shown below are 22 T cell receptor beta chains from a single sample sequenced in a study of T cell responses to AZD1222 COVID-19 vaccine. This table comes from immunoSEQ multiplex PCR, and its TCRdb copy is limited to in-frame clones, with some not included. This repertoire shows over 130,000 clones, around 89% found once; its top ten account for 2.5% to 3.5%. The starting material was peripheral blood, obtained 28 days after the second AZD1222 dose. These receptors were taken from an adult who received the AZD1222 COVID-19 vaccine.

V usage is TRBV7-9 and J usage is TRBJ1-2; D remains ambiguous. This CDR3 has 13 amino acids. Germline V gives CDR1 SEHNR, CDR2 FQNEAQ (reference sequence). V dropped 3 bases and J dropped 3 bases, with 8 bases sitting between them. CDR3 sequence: CASSFRWDYGYTF. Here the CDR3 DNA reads TGTGCCAGCAGCTTTAGATGGGACTATGGCTACACCTTC. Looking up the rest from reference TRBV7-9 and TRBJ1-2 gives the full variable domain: DTGVSQNPRHKITKRGQNVTFRCDPISEHNRLYWYRQTLGQGPEFLTYFQNEAQLEKSRLLSDRFSAERPKGSFSTLEIQRTEQGDSAMYLCASSFRWDYGYTFGSGTRLTVV.

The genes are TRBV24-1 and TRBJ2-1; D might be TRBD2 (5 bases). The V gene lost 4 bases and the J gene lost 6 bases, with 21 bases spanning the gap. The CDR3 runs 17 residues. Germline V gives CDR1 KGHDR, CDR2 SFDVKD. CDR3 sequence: CATSDTGISARANEQFF. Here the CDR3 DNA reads TGTGCCACCAGTGACACCGGGATTTCGGCGCGGGCCAATGAGCAGTTCTTC.

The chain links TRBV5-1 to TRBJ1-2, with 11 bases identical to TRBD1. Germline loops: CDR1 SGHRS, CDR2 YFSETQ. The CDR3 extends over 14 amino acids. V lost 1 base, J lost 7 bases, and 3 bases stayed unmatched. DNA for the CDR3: TGCGCCAGCAGCTTGTGGGACAGGGGGACTGGCTACACCTTC. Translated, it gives CASSLWDRGTGYTF.

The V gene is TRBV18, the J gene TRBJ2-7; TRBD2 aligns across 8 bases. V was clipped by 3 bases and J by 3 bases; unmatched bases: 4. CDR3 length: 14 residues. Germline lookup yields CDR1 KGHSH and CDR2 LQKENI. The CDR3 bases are TGTGCCAGCTCACCCGGGACTAGTTTCTACGAGCAGTACTTC. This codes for CASSPGTSFYEQYF.

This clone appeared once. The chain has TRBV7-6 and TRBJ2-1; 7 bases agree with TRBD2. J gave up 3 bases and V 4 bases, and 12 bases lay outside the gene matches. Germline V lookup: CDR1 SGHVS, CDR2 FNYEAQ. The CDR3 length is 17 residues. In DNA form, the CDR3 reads TGTGCCAGCAGCTCTAGTTTAGCGGGCGCAAACTACAATGAGCAGTTCTTC. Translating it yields CASSSSLAGANYNEQFF.

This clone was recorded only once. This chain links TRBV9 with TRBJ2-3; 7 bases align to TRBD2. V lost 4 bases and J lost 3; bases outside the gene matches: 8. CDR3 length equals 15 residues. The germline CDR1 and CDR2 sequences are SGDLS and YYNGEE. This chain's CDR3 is CASSTRAAGTDTQYF. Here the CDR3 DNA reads TGTGCCAGCAGCACCCGGGCAGCGGGAACAGATACGCAGTATTTT.

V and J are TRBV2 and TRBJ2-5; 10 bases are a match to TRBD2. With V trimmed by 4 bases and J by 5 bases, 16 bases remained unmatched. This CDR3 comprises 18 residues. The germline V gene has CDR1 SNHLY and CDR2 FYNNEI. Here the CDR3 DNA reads TGTGCCAGCAGTGGAAGAGCCGGGACTAGCGTTATGCCCGAGACCCAGTACTTC. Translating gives CASSGRAGTSVMPETQYF.

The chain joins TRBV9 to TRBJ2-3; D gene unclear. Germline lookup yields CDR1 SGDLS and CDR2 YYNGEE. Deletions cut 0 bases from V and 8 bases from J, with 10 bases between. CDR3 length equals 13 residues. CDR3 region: CASSVESTGTQYF. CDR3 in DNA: TGTGCCAGCAGCGTAGAGTCTACGGGTACGCAGTATTTT. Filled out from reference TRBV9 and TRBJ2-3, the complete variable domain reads DSGVTQTPKHLITATGQRVTLRCSPRSGDLSVYWYQQSLDQGLQFLIQYYNGEERAKGNILERFSAQQFPDLHSELNLSSLELGDSALYFCASSVESTGTQYFGPGTRLTVL.

CDR3 residues: CASSQTPGQGWQPQHF. CDR3 in DNA: TGCGCCAGCAGTCAAACCCCGGGACAGGGGTGGCAGCCCCAGCATTTT. This chain links TRBV23-1 with TRBJ1-5, with 10 bases identical to TRBD1. TRBV23-1 is designated an ORF whose function remains uncertain. This CDR3 contains 16 residues. Losses at the gene ends were 2 bases for V and 7 bases for J; bases not matched to a gene: 8.

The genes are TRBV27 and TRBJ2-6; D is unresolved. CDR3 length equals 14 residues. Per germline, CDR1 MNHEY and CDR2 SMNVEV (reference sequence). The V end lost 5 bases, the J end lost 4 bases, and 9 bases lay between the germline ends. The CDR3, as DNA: TGTGCCAGCAGTCCCTATGCCGGGGCCAACGTCCTGACTTTC. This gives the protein CASSPYAGANVLTF.

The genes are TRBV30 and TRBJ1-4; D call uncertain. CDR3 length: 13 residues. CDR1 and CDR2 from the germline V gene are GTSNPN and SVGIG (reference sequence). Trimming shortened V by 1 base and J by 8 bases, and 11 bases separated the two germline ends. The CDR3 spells CAWSGRAGEKLFF. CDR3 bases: TGTGCCTGGAGTGGACGGGCGGGGGAAAAACTGTTTTTT.

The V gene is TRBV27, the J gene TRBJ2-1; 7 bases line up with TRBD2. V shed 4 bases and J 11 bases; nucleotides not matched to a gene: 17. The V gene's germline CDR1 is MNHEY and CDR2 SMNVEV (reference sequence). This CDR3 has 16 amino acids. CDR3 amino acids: CASSSLRGGGGGKQFF. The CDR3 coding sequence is TGTGCCAGCAGTTCCCTCCGGGGCGGGGGTGGCGGGAAGCAGTTCTTC.

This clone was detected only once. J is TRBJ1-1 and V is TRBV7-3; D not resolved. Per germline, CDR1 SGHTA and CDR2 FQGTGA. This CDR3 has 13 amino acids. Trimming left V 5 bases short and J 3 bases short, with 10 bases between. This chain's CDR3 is CASSPGPDTEAFF. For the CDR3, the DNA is TGTGCCAGCAGCCCAGGACCCGACACTGAAGCTTTCTTT.

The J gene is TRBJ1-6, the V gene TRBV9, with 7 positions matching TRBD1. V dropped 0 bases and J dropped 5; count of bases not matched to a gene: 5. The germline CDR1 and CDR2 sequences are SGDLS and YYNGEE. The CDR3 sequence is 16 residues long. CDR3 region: CASSVVAGGNNSPLHF. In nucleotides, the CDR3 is TGTGCCAGCAGCGTAGTGGCAGGGGGAAATAATTCACCCCTCCACTTT.

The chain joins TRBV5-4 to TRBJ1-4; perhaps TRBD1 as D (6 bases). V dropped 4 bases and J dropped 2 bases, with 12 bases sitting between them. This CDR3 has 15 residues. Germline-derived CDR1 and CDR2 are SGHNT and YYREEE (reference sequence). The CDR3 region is CASSKRQATNEKLFF. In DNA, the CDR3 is TGTGCCAGCAGCAAACGACAGGCGACTAATGAAAAACTGTTTTTT.

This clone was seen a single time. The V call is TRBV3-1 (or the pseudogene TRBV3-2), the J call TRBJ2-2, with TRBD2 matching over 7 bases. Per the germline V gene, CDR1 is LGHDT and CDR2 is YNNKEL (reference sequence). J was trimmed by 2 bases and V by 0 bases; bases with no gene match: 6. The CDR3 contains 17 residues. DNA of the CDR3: TGTGCCAGCAGCCAAGATGGTGGCGGGGGAAACACCGGGGAGCTGTTTTTT. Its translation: CASSQDGGGGNTGELFF.

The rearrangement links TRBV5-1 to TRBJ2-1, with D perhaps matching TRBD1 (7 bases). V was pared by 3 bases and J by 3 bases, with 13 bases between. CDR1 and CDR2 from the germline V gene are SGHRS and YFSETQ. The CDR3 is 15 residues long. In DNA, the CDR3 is TGCGCCAGCAGCTCTACAGGGGAGGACTACAATGAGCAGTTCTTC. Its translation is CASSSTGEDYNEQFF.

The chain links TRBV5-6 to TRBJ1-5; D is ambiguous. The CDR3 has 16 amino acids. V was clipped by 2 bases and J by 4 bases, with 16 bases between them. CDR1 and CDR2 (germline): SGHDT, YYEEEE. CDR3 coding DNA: TGTGCCAGCAGCTTAGGAGGCCAAGGCGGGAATCAGCCCCAGCATTTT. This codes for CASSLGGQGGNQPQHF.

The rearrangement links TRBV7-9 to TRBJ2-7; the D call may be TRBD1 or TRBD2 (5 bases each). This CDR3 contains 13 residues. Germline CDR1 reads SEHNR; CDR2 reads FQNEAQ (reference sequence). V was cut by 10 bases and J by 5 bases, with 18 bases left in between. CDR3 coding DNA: TGTGCCACAGGCCCCGGGATGGGGGACGAGCAGTACTTC. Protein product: CATGPGMGDEQYF.

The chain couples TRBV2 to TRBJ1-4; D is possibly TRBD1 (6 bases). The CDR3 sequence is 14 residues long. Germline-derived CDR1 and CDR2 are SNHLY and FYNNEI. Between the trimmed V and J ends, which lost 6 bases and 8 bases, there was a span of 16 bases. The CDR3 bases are TGTGCCAGCAGCCGAACAGGGCGTAGCGAAAAACTGTTTTTT. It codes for CASSRTGRSEKLFF.

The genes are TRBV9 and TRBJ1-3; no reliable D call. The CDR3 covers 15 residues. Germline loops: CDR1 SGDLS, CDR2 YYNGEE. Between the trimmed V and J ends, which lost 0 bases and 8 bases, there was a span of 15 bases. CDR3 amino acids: CASSVDAPWTDTIYF. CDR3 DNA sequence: TGTGCCAGCAGCGTAGACGCCCCCTGGACGGACACCATATATTTT.

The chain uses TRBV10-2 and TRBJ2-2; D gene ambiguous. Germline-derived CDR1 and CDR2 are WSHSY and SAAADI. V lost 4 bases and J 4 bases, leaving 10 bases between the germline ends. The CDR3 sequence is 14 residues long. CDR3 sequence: CASSVAQATGELFF. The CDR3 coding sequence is TGCGCCAGCAGTGTCGCCCAGGCCACCGGGGAGCTGTTTTTT.